These 2 T cell receptor beta chains were all obtained from the same sample, sequenced in a study of tumor-infiltrating lymphocytes in primary liver carcinoma. Using a constant-region primer together with ProtoScript II reverse transcriptase, TCR beta cDNA was made from approximately 0.55 ug of total RNA. Library construction for TCR beta comprised three nested multiplex PCR rounds performed with slightly modified ARM-PCR. Forward primers for TRBV1-TRBV30 and a C-beta reverse primer served the first two PCR rounds, at roughly 10 cycles each. TCRdb re-called the multiplex PCR reads through MiXCR, storing one row per CDR3 protein. The sample includes about 320,000 distinct CDR3 sequences, approximately 65% of them seen just once. Unsorted whole blood supplied the blood RNA, and germline DNA was isolated too. Sample: peripheral blood. The receptors here all came from a man between 40 and 49 years old with primary liver carcinoma and hepatitis B virus infection.

As to this clonotype: This sequence may be a read error, since a much larger clone differs from it by one base. This sequence joins TRBV12-3 or TRBV12-4 and TRBJ1-6; D is undetermined. CDR3 size: 14 residues. CDR3 DNA: TGTGCCATCAGTTTTAAGGGAGATAATTCACCCCTCCACTTT. Its protein is CAISFKGDNSPLHF.

With respect to this clonotype: It may be a read error: a sequence one base away is much more abundant. This chain connects TRBV4-3 to TRBJ1-2, with D possibly being TRBD1 (5 bases). The CDR3 is 15 amino acids. CDR1 and CDR2 from the germline V gene are LGHNA and YSLEER. V lost 0 bases and J lost 3, with 11 bases in between. In DNA, the CDR3 is TGCGCCAGCAGCCAAGATCTCGGCAGGGACTATGGCTACACCTTC. Amino acids: CASSQDLGRDYGYTF.